One sample yielded the 6 T cell receptor beta chains listed below, sequenced in a study of human T cells and chemical hapten exposure. The time point: pre-sensitization, week 0. The treatment is: therapeutic diphenylcyclopropenone sensitization with weekly scalp DPC. Extraction yielded total RNA from whole blood (unfractionated). TCRdb re-derived calls from the RACE reads in MiXCR, one entry per CDR3 protein. The data contain approximately 52,000 distinct CDR3 sequences, around a tenth of them singletons. The sequences come from whole blood, collected in connection with sensitization to the hapten diphenylcyclopropenone (DPC). Every receptor here comes from a woman aged 25-40 years with alopecia areata. Some clones in this sample may be carry-over from other donors' samples.

The rearrangement uses TRBV7-3 and TRBJ1-5; 8 bases align to TRBD1. The CDR3 has 13 amino acids. V gave up 8 bases and J gave up 4 bases; unmatched junction bases: 4. In germline, CDR1 is SGHTA, CDR2 FQGTGA. The chain's CDR3 is CASGQGANQPQHF. The CDR3 DNA sequence: TGTGCCAGCGGACAGGGCGCTAATCAGCCCCAGCATTTT.

This sequence joins TRBV3-1 and TRBJ1-1, with D unresolved. This CDR3 comprises 13 residues. CDR1 LGHDT and CDR2 YNNKEL come from the germline V gene (reference sequence). V was cut by 3 bases and J by 7 bases, with 12 bases left in between. In nucleotides, the CDR3 is TGTGCCAGCAGCCAGTTTCGGCAGAATGAAGCTTTCTTT. This translates into CASSQFRQNEAFF.

This clonotype occurred many times. This rearrangement joins TRBV6-6 to TRBJ1-2; no firm D call. V lost 4 bases to trimming and J lost 4 bases, with 13 bases between them. The CDR3 is made up of 14 amino acids. From germline, CDR1 is MNHNY and CDR2 SVGAGI (reference sequence). The DNA of the CDR3 is TGTGCCAGCAGTTGGGCGGAGACACCCTATGGCTACACCTTC. Protein product: CASSWAETPYGYTF.

Worth noting for this clonotype: A much larger clone lies a single base off, so this may be a read error. The rearrangement links TRBV11-2 to TRBJ1-5; D remains unclear. The V gene's germline CDR1 is SGHAT and CDR2 FQNNGV. The CDR3 has 13 amino acids. The germline V and J ends were trimmed by 5 bases and 6 bases, with 11 bases remaining between them. For the CDR3, the DNA is TGTGCCAGCAGCCCCACTTCGGGTCAGCCCCAGCATTTT. Residues: CASSPTSGQPQHF.

This clonotype was observed many times. The chain employs TRBV6-2 or TRBV6-3 and TRBJ2-7, with 8 nucleotides matching TRBD1. CDR1 and CDR2 from the germline V gene are MNHEY and SVGEGT. The CDR3 has 17 residues. Trimming removed 2 bases from V and 2 bases from J; junction bases left unmatched: 11. CDR3 region: CASSYHTSGQEAYEQYF. CDR3 bases: TGTGCCAGCAGTTACCATACGTCGGGACAGGAGGCCTACGAGCAGTACTTC.

The rearrangement joins TRBV4-1 to TRBJ1-5; no clear D gene. The CDR3 contains 15 residues. Trimming removed 0 bases from V and 3 bases from J, with 9 bases in between. Germline lookup yields CDR1 MGHRA and CDR2 YSYEKL. DNA for the CDR3: TGCGCCAGCAGCCAAGATGCCAGCCCCAATCAGCCCCAGCATTTT. It encodes CASSQDASPNQPQHF.